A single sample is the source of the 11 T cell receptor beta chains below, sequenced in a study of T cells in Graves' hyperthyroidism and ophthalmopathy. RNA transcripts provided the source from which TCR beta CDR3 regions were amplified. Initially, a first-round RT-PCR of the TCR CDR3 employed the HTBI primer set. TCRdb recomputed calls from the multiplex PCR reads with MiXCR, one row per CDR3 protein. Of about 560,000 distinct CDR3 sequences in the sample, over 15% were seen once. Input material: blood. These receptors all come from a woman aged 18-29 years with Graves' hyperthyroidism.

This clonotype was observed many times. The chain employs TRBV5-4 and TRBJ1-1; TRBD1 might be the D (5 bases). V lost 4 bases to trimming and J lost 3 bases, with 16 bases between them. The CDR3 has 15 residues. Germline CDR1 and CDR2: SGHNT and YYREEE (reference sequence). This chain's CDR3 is CASSTPGRGDTEAFF. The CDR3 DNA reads TGTGCCAGCAGCACCCCCGGTAGGGGAGACACTGAAGCTTTCTTT.

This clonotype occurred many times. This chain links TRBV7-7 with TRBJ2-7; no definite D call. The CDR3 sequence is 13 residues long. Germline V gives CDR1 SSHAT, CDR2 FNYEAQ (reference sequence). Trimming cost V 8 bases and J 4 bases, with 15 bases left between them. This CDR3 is CASSTGLSYEQYF. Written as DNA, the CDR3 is TGTGCCAGCTCAACGGGCCTATCGTACGAGCAGTACTTC.

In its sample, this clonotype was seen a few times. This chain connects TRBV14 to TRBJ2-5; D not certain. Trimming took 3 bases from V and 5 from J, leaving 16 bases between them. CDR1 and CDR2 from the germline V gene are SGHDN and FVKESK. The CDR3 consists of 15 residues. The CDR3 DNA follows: TGTGCCAGCAGCCACGTTGGGGTCGCCGCGGAGACCCAGTACTTC. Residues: CASSHVGVAAETQYF.

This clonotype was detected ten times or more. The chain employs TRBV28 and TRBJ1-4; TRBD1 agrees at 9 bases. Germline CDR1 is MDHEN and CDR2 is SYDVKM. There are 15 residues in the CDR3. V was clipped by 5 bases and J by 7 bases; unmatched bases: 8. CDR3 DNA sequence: TGTGCCAGCAGTGGGACAGGGTTCGGCTCTGAAAAACTGTTTTTT. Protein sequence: CASSGTGFGSEKLFF.

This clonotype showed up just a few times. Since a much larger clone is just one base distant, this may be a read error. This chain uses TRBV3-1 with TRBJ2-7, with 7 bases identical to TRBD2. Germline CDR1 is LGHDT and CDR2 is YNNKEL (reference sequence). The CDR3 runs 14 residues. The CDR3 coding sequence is TGTGCCAGCAACCAAGATAGGACTAGTAGCGAGCAGTACTTC. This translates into CASNQDRTSSEQYF.

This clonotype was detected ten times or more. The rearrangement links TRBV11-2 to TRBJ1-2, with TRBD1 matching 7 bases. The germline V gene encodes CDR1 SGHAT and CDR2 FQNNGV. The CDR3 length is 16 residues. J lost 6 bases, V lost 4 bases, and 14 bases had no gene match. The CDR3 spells CASSWVAGGDGDGYTF. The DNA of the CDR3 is TGTGCCAGCAGCTGGGTGGCAGGGGGAGATGGGGATGGCTACACCTTC. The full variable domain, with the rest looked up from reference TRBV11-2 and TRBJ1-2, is EAGVAQSPRYKIIEKRQSVAFWCNPISGHATLYWYQQILGQGPKLLIQFQNNGVVDDSQLPKDRFSAERLKGVDSTLKIQPAKLEDSAVYLCASSWVAGGDGDGYTFGSGTRLTVV.

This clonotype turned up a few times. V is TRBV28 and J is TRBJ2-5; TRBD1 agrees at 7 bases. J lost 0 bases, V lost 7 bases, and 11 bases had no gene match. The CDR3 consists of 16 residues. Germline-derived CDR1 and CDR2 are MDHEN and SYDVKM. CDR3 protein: CASKSNRGPHQETQYF. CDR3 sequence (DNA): TGTGCCAGCAAGTCAAACAGGGGCCCTCACCAAGAGACCCAGTACTTC. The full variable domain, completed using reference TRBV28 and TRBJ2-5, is DVKVTQSSRYLVKRTGEKVFLECVQDMDHENMFWYRQDPGLGLRLIYFSYDVKMKEKGDIPEGYSVSREKKERFSLILESASTNQTSMYLCASKSNRGPHQETQYFGPGTRLLVL.

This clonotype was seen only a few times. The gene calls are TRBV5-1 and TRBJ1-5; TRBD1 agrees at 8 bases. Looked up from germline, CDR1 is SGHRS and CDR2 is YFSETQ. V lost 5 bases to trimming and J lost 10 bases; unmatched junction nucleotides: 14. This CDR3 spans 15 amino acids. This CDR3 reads CASRGDRPVFSPQHF. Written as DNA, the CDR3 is TGCGCCAGCAGAGGGGACAGGCCCGTATTTTCACCCCAGCATTTT.

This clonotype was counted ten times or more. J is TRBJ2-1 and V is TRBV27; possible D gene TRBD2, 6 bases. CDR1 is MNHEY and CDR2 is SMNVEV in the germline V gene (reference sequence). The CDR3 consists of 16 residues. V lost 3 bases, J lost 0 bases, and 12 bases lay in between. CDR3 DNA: TGTGCCAGCAGTTTTATCGGACTAAGCTCCTACAATGAGCAGTTCTTC. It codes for CASSFIGLSSYNEQFF.

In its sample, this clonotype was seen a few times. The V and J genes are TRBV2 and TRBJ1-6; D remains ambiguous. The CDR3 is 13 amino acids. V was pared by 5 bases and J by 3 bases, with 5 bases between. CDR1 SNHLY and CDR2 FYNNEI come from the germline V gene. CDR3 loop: CASSPVYNSPLHF. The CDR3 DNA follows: TGTGCCAGCAGTCCAGTCTATAATTCACCCCTCCACTTT. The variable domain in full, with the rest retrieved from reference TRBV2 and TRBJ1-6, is EPEVTQTPSHQVTQMGQEVILRCVPISNHLYFYWYRQILGQKVEFLVSFYNNEISEKSEIFDDQFSVERPDGSNFTLKIRSTKLEDSAMYFCASSPVYNSPLHFGNGTRLTVT.

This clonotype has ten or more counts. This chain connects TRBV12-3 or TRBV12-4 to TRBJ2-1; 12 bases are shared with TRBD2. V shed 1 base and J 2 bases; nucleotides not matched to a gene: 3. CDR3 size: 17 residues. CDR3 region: CASSLGTSGATYNEQFF. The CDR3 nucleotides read TGTGCCAGCAGTTTAGGGACTAGCGGGGCTACCTACAATGAGCAGTTCTTC.